These 9 T cell receptor beta chains were all obtained from the same sample, sequenced in a study of blood T cells in healthy people across ages. Using a J-beta primer mix together with a sample-barcoded 5' primer, a second PCR was run for about 6 to 12 cycles. TCRdb reprocessed the 5' RACE reads with MiXCR, giving one entry per CDR3 protein. The table lists fewer than 2,000,000 distinct CDR3 sequences, roughly 32% of them singletons. Sequencing input: blood. These receptors were obtained from a woman in her twenties or thirties in good health.

In the case of this clonotype: This clone may be a read error of a much larger clone one base away. This chain connects TRBV29-1 to TRBJ2-7, with D possibly being TRBD1 (6 bases). Trimming removed 0 bases at V and 3 bases at J, with 12 bases between. Germline V gene sequence: CDR1 SQVTM, CDR2 ANQGSEA. The CDR3 extends over 14 amino acids. The CDR3 DNA is TGCAGCGTTGAAGACAGGGGTCCCTTCTACGAGCAGTACTTC. Its translation is CSVEDRGPFYEQYF.

The chain employs TRBV3-1 and TRBJ2-7; tentatively, D is TRBD2 (5 bases). Trimming cost V 1 base and J 5 bases, with 12 bases left between them. The CDR3 runs to 14 residues. Germline CDR1 reads LGHDT; CDR2 reads YNNKEL (reference sequence). Here the CDR3 DNA reads TGTGCCAGCAGCCAAGGAGGGCAGCGGAACGAGCAGTACTTC. As protein: CASSQGGQRNEQYF.

This chain joins TRBV6-2 or TRBV6-3 and TRBJ2-5; no firm D call. Germline CDR1 is MNHEY and CDR2 is SVGEGT. This CDR3 has 14 residues. The V and J ends lost 0 bases and 4 bases respectively, with 9 bases between them. DNA for the CDR3: TGTGCCAGCAGTTACTCGACGGTCCGAGAGACCCAGTACTTC. It is translated as CASSYSTVRETQYF.

The chain couples TRBV9 to TRBJ2-3, with no clear D. Germline V gene lookup returns CDR1 SGDLS and CDR2 YYNGEE. The CDR3 consists of 13 residues. Deletions cut 4 bases from V and 9 bases from J, with 15 bases between. The CDR3, as DNA: TGTGCCAGCAGCCCATGGACGGATGGGACGCAGTATTTT. Translation gives CASSPWTDGTQYF.

A few counts support this clonotype. CDR3 coding DNA: TGTGCCAGCAGCCAAGAAGTTTGGGGACCTGGCACCGGGGAGCTGTTTTTT. This codes for CASSQEVWGPGTGELFF. This chain joins TRBV4-2 and TRBJ2-2; D might be TRBD1 or TRBD2, each matching 5 bases. The CDR3 length is 17 residues. V lost 0 bases, J lost 4 bases, and 15 bases lay in between. The V gene's germline CDR1 is LGHNA and CDR2 YNFKEQ.

This clonotype was found a few times. CDR3 loop: CAWSVEDTQYF. DNA of the CDR3: TGTGCCTGGAGTGTAGAGGATACGCAGTATTTT. V gene TRBV30 combines with J gene TRBJ2-3; no reliable D call. Trimming pared 0 bases from V and 6 bases from J, leaving 4 bases between. The CDR3 has 11 residues. Germline loops: CDR1 GTSNPN, CDR2 SVGIG (reference sequence).

The rearrangement links TRBV20-1 to TRBJ2-7; D is unresolved. The germline V and J ends were trimmed by 3 bases and 3 bases, with 12 bases remaining between them. The CDR3 covers 13 residues. Germline CDR1 reads DFQATT; CDR2 reads SNEGSKA (reference sequence). Here the CDR3 DNA reads TGCAGTGCTAGTTTCCGGGCGAACTACGAGCAGTACTTC. Translated: CSASFRANYEQYF.

In its sample, this clonotype was seen once. The chain uses TRBV11-1 and TRBJ1-1, with D unresolved. Germline CDR1 reads SGHAT; CDR2 reads FQDESV (reference sequence). Trimming pared 0 bases from V and 6 bases from J, leaving 8 bases between. The CDR3 covers 13 residues. CDR3 residues: CASSLAGFAEAFF. The DNA for the CDR3 is TGTGCCAGCAGCTTAGCTGGGTTCGCTGAAGCTTTCTTT.

This clonotype was detected a few times. V usage is TRBV7-9 and J usage is TRBJ2-5, with D possibly being TRBD1 (6 bases). Germline V gene lookup returns CDR1 SEHNR and CDR2 FQNEAQ (reference sequence). V lost 1 base and J lost 5, with 11 bases in between. CDR3 length equals 14 residues. The CDR3 loop reads CASSLEQGHETQYF. CDR3 coding DNA: TGTGCCAGCAGCTTAGAACAGGGCCACGAGACCCAGTACTTC.